The 25 T cell receptor beta chains below all came from one sample that was sequenced in a study of OX40 agonist ivuxolimab in advanced cancers. Clones were read by immunoSEQ multiplex PCR, and TCRdb kept only the in-frame ones, dropping some. Seen here are some 86,000 clones, roughly nine tenths observed once, and the top ten hold around 8.7%. The sample in question was CD4+ or CD8+ T cells sorted from blood, obtained in a trial of the OX40 agonist ivuxolimab. The receptors here all came from an adult with an advanced solid tumor such as melanoma, head and neck, liver or kidney cancer.

This chain joins TRBV28 and TRBJ2-7, with D perhaps matching TRBD1 (6 bases). CDR1 and CDR2 from the germline V gene are MDHEN and SYDVKM. This CDR3 has 14 residues. Between the trimmed V and J ends, which lost 3 bases and 2 bases, there was a span of 11 bases. The CDR3 reads CASSFGQLAYEQYF. CDR3 DNA: TGTGCCAGCAGTTTCGGACAGTTAGCCTACGAGCAGTACTTC.

V and J are TRBV6-6 and TRBJ1-1, with D possibly being TRBD1 (5 bases). Trimming removed 2 bases at V and 5 bases at J, with 15 bases between. The CDR3 covers 15 residues. From germline, CDR1 is MNHNY and CDR2 SVGAGI (reference sequence). The CDR3 DNA reads as TGTGCCAGCAGTTACGGACACCGGGGAGGGACTGAAGCTTTCTTT. Translating it yields CASSYGHRGGTEAFF.

This chain connects TRBV6-6 to TRBJ2-1; TRBD2 aligns across 7 bases. V dropped 5 bases and J dropped 8; count of bases not matched to a gene: 12. The germline V gene encodes CDR1 MNHNY and CDR2 SVGAGI (reference sequence). This CDR3 spans 15 amino acids. CDR3 coding DNA: TGTGCCAGCAGTACTGGGACTACGTTGCCCTATGAGCAGTTCTTC. It yields the protein CASSTGTTLPYEQFF.

The V call is TRBV11-3, the J call TRBJ2-1; no definite D call. The ends were cut back, 5 bases at V and 2 bases at J, with 13 bases in the middle. Germline values: CDR1 SGHNT, CDR2 YENEEA. The CDR3 sequence is 15 residues long. This CDR3 reads CASSASRGPYNEQFF. CDR3 bases: TGTGCCAGCAGCGCCTCACGCGGTCCCTACAATGAGCAGTTCTTC.

This chain joins TRBV27 and TRBJ2-3; 7 bases map to TRBD1. Per the germline V gene, CDR1 is MNHEY and CDR2 is SMNVEV (reference sequence). The V and J ends lost 3 bases and 5 bases, in that order; junction bases with no gene match: 8. CDR3 length: 15 residues. The CDR3 here is CASSFVGGSGDTQYF. In nucleotides, the CDR3 is TGTGCCAGCAGTTTTGTAGGGGGCTCGGGAGATACGCAGTATTTT.

V and J are TRBV27 and TRBJ2-1; the D is unclear. CDR1 MNHEY and CDR2 SMNVEV come from the germline V gene (reference sequence). The V end lost 2 bases, the J end lost 0 bases, and 5 bases lay between the germline ends. CDR3 length: 14 amino acids. CDR3 nucleotide sequence: TGTGCCAGCAGTTTAGTAAGCTCCTACAATGAGCAGTTCTTC. Protein: CASSLVSSYNEQFF.

The gene calls are TRBV27 and TRBJ2-7; the D gene is possibly TRBD2 (7 bases). Germline lookup yields CDR1 MNHEY and CDR2 SMNVEV (reference sequence). V was pared by 0 bases and J by 3 bases, with 12 bases between. The CDR3 spans 15 residues. The CDR3 protein is CASSLSIRGGYEQYF. The CDR3 DNA follows: TGTGCCAGCAGTTTATCAATAAGGGGGGGCTACGAGCAGTACTTC.

J is TRBJ2-5 and V is TRBV30, with D perhaps matching TRBD1 (5 bases). V dropped 2 bases and J dropped 5 bases, with 12 bases sitting between them. From germline, CDR1 is GTSNPN and CDR2 SVGIG (reference sequence). The CDR3 is made up of 13 amino acids. CDR3 bases: TGTGCCTGGAGTTCAGCGCAGGGCGAGACCCAGTACTTC. It translates to CAWSSAQGETQYF.

Note on this clone: One end of the junction varies from germline; a read error may be responsible. This CDR3 reads CASSPGHGGGEQFF. The DNA for the CDR3 is TGTGCTAGCAGCCCGGGACACGGAGGTGGTGAGCAGTTCTTC. The J gene is TRBJ2-1, the V gene TRBV7-7; tentative D call: TRBD1 (6 bases). CDR3 length: 14 residues. Germline V gene data show CDR1 as SSHAT and CDR2 as FNYEAQ (reference sequence).

This clone was seen a few times. This chain uses TRBV2 with TRBJ2-5, with D maybe TRBD2 (6 bases). This CDR3 has 10 residues. Trimming left V 4 bases short and J 11 bases short, with 8 bases between. CDR1 SNHLY and CDR2 FYNNEI come from the germline V gene. CDR3 region: CASSGGEQYF. The DNA for the CDR3 is TGTGCCAGCAGTGGGGGGGAGCAGTACTTC.

The chain recombines TRBV30 with TRBJ1-4; D is ambiguous. CDR1 GTSNPN and CDR2 SVGIG come from the germline V gene (reference sequence). CDR3 length: 12 amino acids. Trimming took 5 bases from V and 5 from J, leaving 9 bases between them. CDR3: CAWGLSNEKLFF. DNA of the CDR3: TGTGCCTGGGGACTGTCAAATGAAAAACTGTTTTTT. Filled out from reference TRBV30 and TRBJ1-4, the complete variable domain reads SQTIHQWPATLVQPVGSPLSLECTVEGTSNPNLYWYRQAAGRGLQLLFYSVGIGQISSEVPQNLSASRPQDRQFILSSKKLLLSDSGFYLCAWGLSNEKLFFGSGTQLSVL.

CDR3: CASSPGQGTQPQHF. CDR3 sequence (DNA): TGTGCCAGCAGTCCCGGACAGGGGACGCAGCCCCAGCATTTT. The chain links TRBV28 to TRBJ1-5, with 9 bases fitting TRBD1. The CDR3 length is 14 residues. Per the germline V gene, CDR1 is MDHEN and CDR2 is SYDVKM. J gave up 7 bases and V 5 bases, and 6 bases lay outside the gene matches.

The CDR3 reads CASSFGGGGYYEQYF. The CDR3 DNA follows: TGTGCCAGCAGTTTTGGAGGAGGTGGCTACTACGAGCAGTACTTC. This rearrangement joins TRBV25-1 to TRBJ2-7; a weak D match, TRBD2 (5 bases). CDR3 length: 15 residues. CDR1 and CDR2 (germline): MGHDK, SYGVNS. Trimming removed 5 bases from V and 3 bases from J, with 17 bases in between.

The chain combines TRBV5-1 with TRBJ2-7; weak D call: TRBD1 (6 bases). Germline CDR1 SGHRS, CDR2 YFSETQ. This CDR3 contains 16 residues. Trimming removed 4 bases at V and 2 bases at J, with 19 bases between. CDR3 sequence: CASSGSEGQNTYEQYF. The CDR3 DNA sequence: TGCGCCAGCAGCGGCTCTGAAGGACAGAATACCTACGAGCAGTACTTC.

The chain carries TRBV14 and TRBJ2-5; TRBD2 matches 10 bases. The CDR3 extends over 15 amino acids. Germline V gene data show CDR1 as SGHDN and CDR2 as FVKESK. V shed 0 bases, J shed 3 bases, and the junction held 1 base outside the gene matches. The CDR3 nucleotides read TGTGCCAGCAGCCAAGAACTAGCGGGAAAAGAGACCCAGTACTTC. This translates into CASSQELAGKETQYF. The full variable domain, in which reference TRBV14 and TRBJ2-5 provide the parts outside the CDR3, is EAGVTQFPSHSVIEKGQTVTLRCDPISGHDNLYWYRRVMGKEIKFLLHFVKESKQDESGMPNNRFLAERTGGTYSTLKVQPAELEDSGVYFCASSQELAGKETQYFGPGTRLLVL.

This clone was recorded once. In DNA form, the CDR3 reads TGTGCCAGCAGTGTGGGACAGGGGGTTGAGGGCAATCAGCCCCAGCATTTT. Translated, it gives CASSVGQGVEGNQPQHF. This chain links TRBV2 with TRBJ1-5; 11 positions agree with TRBD1. The CDR3 runs to 17 residues. J gave up 2 bases and V 4 bases, and 7 bases lay outside the gene matches. CDR1 is SNHLY, CDR2 FYNNEI, per germline.

The V and J genes are TRBV11-2 and TRBJ2-2; TRBD2 is a possible D gene (5 bases). Germline V CDR1 and CDR2: SGHAT, FQNNGV. The CDR3 length is 15 residues. Trimming stripped 2 bases from V and 1 base from J, with 8 bases between. CDR3 nucleotide sequence: TGTGCCAGCAGCTTAATAGGGAGGAACACCGGGGAGCTGTTTTTT. Translating it yields CASSLIGRNTGELFF.

The gene calls are TRBV7-2 and TRBJ2-5; D is uncertain. The germline gives CDR1 SGHTA, CDR2 FQGNSA. V was shortened by 2 bases and J by 1 base, with 14 bases between the two germline ends. This CDR3 spans 16 amino acids. The CDR3 region has the DNA TGTGCCAGCAGCTTAATCCCCAGAAGATTCCAAGAGACCCAGTACTTC. Amino acid sequence: CASSLIPRRFQETQYF.

The chain uses TRBV5-6 and TRBJ2-7, with 7 bases fitting TRBD2. Germline lookup yields CDR1 SGHDT and CDR2 YYEEEE. This CDR3 has 18 amino acids. V shed 0 bases and J 2 bases; nucleotides not matched to a gene: 14. CDR3 bases: TGTGCCAGCAGCTTGGGGAAGATTACTAATAGCGGGCCCTACGAGCAGTACTTC. As protein: CASSLGKITNSGPYEQYF.

The J gene is TRBJ2-1, the V gene TRBV27, with TRBD1 matching 8 bases. The CDR3 is made up of 15 amino acids. The ends lost 5 bases at V and 1 base at J; junction bases unmatched: 4. CDR1 is MNHEY, CDR2 SMNVEV, per germline (reference sequence). The CDR3 reads CASSPRTGSYNEQFF. CDR3 nucleotide sequence: TGTGCCAGCAGTCCCAGGACAGGGTCCTACAATGAGCAGTTCTTC.

V and J are TRBV5-4 and TRBJ2-5; D is perhaps TRBD2 (5 bases). The CDR3 totals 14 residues. V was cut by 3 bases and J by 5 bases, with 14 bases left in between. The germline CDR1 and CDR2 sequences are SGHNT and YYREEE (reference sequence). The CDR3 is CASSSWEYGETQYF. The CDR3 region has the DNA TGTGCCAGCAGCTCCTGGGAGTATGGCGAGACCCAGTACTTC.

The chain recombines TRBV7-9 with TRBJ2-7, with TRBD2 matching 13 bases. The germline V gene encodes CDR1 SEHNR and CDR2 FQNEAQ (reference sequence). The junction had 14 bases not matched to a gene; V was cut back by 5 bases and J by 4 bases. The CDR3 runs to 18 residues. DNA of the CDR3: TGTGCCAGCAGCGCACCGGGACTAGCGGGAACGGACGGATACGAGCAGTACTTC. This gives the protein CASSAPGLAGTDGYEQYF.

V is TRBV7-8 and J is TRBJ1-4; TRBD1 is a possible D gene (5 bases). Germline V gene data show CDR1 as SGHVS and CDR2 as FQNEAQ. The CDR3 contains 14 residues. V lost 1 base, J lost 7 bases, and 10 bases lay in between. The CDR3 loop reads CASSLVTGGEKLFF. CDR3 nucleotide sequence: TGTGCCAGCAGCTTAGTCACGGGGGGTGAAAAACTGTTTTTT. The full variable domain, rest sourced from reference TRBV7-8 and TRBJ1-4, is GAGVSQSPRYKVAKRGQDVALRCDPISGHVSLFWYQQALGQGPEFLTYFQNEAQLDKSGLPSDRFFAERPEGSVSTLKIQRTQQEDSAVYLCASSLVTGGEKLFFGSGTQLSVL.

This clone was found once. The chain links TRBV5-1 to TRBJ1-2; weak D call: TRBD1 (6 bases). This CDR3 region has 15 residues. The V gene lost 4 bases and the J gene lost 2 bases, with 15 bases spanning the gap. CDR1 SGHRS and CDR2 YFSETQ come from the germline V gene. The CDR3 DNA is TGCGCCAGCAGCAGAGGGAGGGGGGCGAACTATGGCTACACCTTC. Its protein product is CASSRGRGANYGYTF.

The chain joins TRBV2 to TRBJ2-1, with D possibly being TRBD1 or TRBD2 (5 bases each). The CDR3 length is 13 residues. Deletions cut 8 bases from V and 15 bases from J, with 23 bases between. The V gene's germline CDR1 is SNHLY and CDR2 FYNNEI. CDR3 residues: CASSIGTTRRRFF. CDR3 nucleotide sequence: TGTGCCAGCTCCATAGGGACCACCCGAAGGCGGTTCTTC.